This T cell receptor beta chain was found in a study of OX40 agonist ivuxolimab in advanced cancers. V lost 3 bases and J lost 5; bases outside the gene matches: 6. The CDR3 runs to 14 residues. Germline CDR1 and CDR2: MDHEN and SYDVKM. The method was immunoSEQ multiplex PCR; TCRdb's version includes in-frame clones alone and lacks a portion of them. In the table there are 35,000 to 40,000 clones, around 82% of which are singletons. The V gene is TRBV28, the J gene TRBJ1-1, with TRBD1 matching over 7 bases. This sequence originates from an adult with an advanced solid tumor such as melanoma, head and neck, liver or kidney cancer. The sequencing used CD4+ or CD8+ T cells sorted from blood, collected in a trial of the OX40 agonist ivuxolimab. CDR3 DNA sequence: TGTGCCAGCAGTTTTGAGACAGGGTGGACTGAAGCTTTCTTT. This codes for CASSFETGWTEAFF.